This T cell receptor beta chain appears in the sequencing data of a study of blood T cell repertoires in COVID-19. Study context: The cDNA or gDNA used as material had been derived from T cells, B-cell-depleted T cells, or PBMCs.

Clones were sequenced by immunoSEQ multiplex PCR, and TCRdb holds only the in-frame ones, with some missing. The sample consists of roughly 140,000 clones, approximately 85% of them appearing once. The CDR3 consists of 13 residues. V was cut by 0 bases and J by 5 bases, with 6 bases left in between. Looked up from germline, CDR1 is KGHDR and CDR2 is SFDVKD. The sequenced sample was peripheral blood. The origin of this receptor is a woman in her sixties with COVID-19, enrolled during active disease. The rearrangement uses TRBV24-1 and TRBJ1-2; D perhaps matches TRBD1 (6 bases). Here the CDR3 reads CATSDLRGYGYTF. CDR3 bases: TGTGCCACCAGTGATTTGAGGGGGTATGGCTACACCTTC.